This TCR beta chain was sequenced during a study of CXCR3-negative and CXCR3-positive naive CD8 T cells. 5' RACE that incorporated UMI labels was used to prepare the TRB cDNA libraries. From the 5' RACE reads, TCRdb lists one entry per CDR3 protein and no DNA. The sample includes 45,000 to 55,000 distinct CDR3 sequences. CDR3 length: 14 residues. The origin of this receptor is a human donor in good health. Some clones in this sample may be carry-over from other donors' samples. The V gene is TRBV12-3 or TRBV12-4, the J gene TRBJ2-3. The sequencing input was memory CD8+ T cells from blood. CDR3 protein: CASSLDRRPDTQYF.